This paragraph covers one T cell receptor (beta chain) sequence. Its antigen remains undetermined. Per-nucleotide qualities are absent, and no much larger clonotype sits a single base away. This sample also contains other DNA sequences that code for the same CDR3. This entry comes from a study of beta chain features in type 1 diabetes (dated by TCRdb to about 2018). In the study overall: Patients and healthy donors did not differ in mean age, gender distribution, total cell number or subset yield. A total of 85 million to 140 million sorted cells were examined across all samples, and a strong correlation was observed between cell number per subset and RNA yield. Whereas all 28 donors provided naive and central memory subsets, regulatory and stem cell-like memory subsets were isolated from just 8 patients and roughly 8 healthy donors. The study compared the TCRB repertoires of sorted circulating CD4+ T cell subsets in recently diagnosed type 1 diabetes patients with those in matched healthy donors. The study at large found these results: Shorter templates might be favored by PCR, yet because patient and control samples were amplified and corrected together, any such skew would affect both groups equally. Because cDNA was sequenced instead of genomic DNA, activated cells with high expression could be over-represented, although the groups did not differ in activation or CD3 levels. The naive, central memory and regulatory TCRB repertoires appeared to resemble one another more closely among patients than among healthy donors. Type 1 diabetes patients showed a moderate but significant shortening of TCRB CDR3 length in all four CD4+ subsets. Patients with type 1 diabetes made fewer insertions and deleted more nucleotides at VDJ recombination sites, implying thymic rearrangement abnormalities. HLA sub-analyses involved small numbers of individuals, so any influence of HLA type on TCRB rearrangement remained unresolved.

The entire isolated RNA was reverse transcribed using the High Capacity cDNA Reverse Transcription Kit, and thus expressed TCRB transcripts were sequenced. Deep immunoSEQ sequencing was applied to naive, central memory and regulatory T cell samples, giving an average of roughly 3.5 million total reads per sample. After sorted cells were lysed in RLT buffer, RNA was extracted with DNase-treated RNeasy Micro or Mini kits, with the choice depending on cell number. To prevent cross-contamination, every cell subset was processed on its own, while patient and healthy donor samples were processed together. The immunoSEQ multiplex PCR was used to amplify TCRB sequences from cDNA, yielding 87-bp fragments that span the CDR3 region. Sequencing of the amplicons was done on the Illumina HiSeq platform. Per the authors' processing: Synthetic template baselines were used to correct PCR bias computationally, reads within Hamming distance 2 were collapsed together, and singletons that could not be merged were discarded. Reads were aligned against IMGT to assign V, D and J genes, CDR3 length and insertions or deletions at six rearrangement sites. Within each subset, clonotype counts were normalized to the number of sorted cells before true diversity and Gini coefficients were calculated with the tcR R package. The overlap coefficient, calculated on TCRB nucleotide sequences, was used to measure repertoire sharing. As a proxy for the pre-selection repertoire, out-of-frame TCRB sequences from naive cells were analyzed. The table comes from immuneACCESS by way of TCRdb, which keeps in-frame sequences with V and J called. Part of the clones is missing from these tables; in studies checked, under half for an unresolved V gene and the rest for unknown reasons. The V and J calls and clone size are taken from that table; D and trimming were inferred from the DNA. The sample includes about 650,000 clones, with around 12% observed a single time. The top ten constitute about 0.11% of the sample.

V sheds 2 bases and J sheds 1 base, leaving 6 bases between their ends. Reading the germline V gene gives CDR1 SGHRS and CDR2 YFSETQ. From its cysteine to its phenylalanine, the CDR3 spans 13 amino acids. The read is trimmed to its CDR3 DNA, 39 bases read in frame from base 1. A single peripheral blood draw of approximately 110 mL on average was collected from each donor into heparinised tubes. A BD FACSAria II and a panel including CD45RO, CCR7, CD25, CD127, CD95 and CD27 were used to sort naive, central memory, regulatory and stem cell-like memory CD4+ T cells. Every sorted population had a purity above 95%. PBMCs were isolated immediately by Lymphoprep density gradient centrifugation and stained directly without culture. So that batch effects would be minimized, each experiment stained and sorted samples in pairs, pairing one healthy donor with one patient.

The TCR was taken from a man aged 25 to 45 with type 1 diabetes. The chain uses TRBV5-1 and TRBJ1-1; a tentative D call is TRBD1 (5 bases match). Material: naive CD4+ T cells from blood. Read against the paper, the sample's cell subset or site label means: true naive CD4+ T cells. The CDR3 is CASSLDRNTEAFF. The DNA reads TGCGCCAGCAGCTTAGACAGGAACACTGAAGCTTTCTTT.